A single sample is the source of the 22 T cell receptor beta chains below, sequenced in a study of control samples from healthy donors and cancer patients. Assay: immunoSEQ multiplex PCR; the TCRdb copy retains only in-frame clones and omits some. The sample records approximately 100,000 clones, around 89% being singletons. Material: PBMCs. These receptors originate from a man aged 55-75 years with lung cancer.

The chain is built from TRBV5-1 and TRBJ1-5, with D perhaps TRBD1 (5 bases). Germline CDR1 reads SGHRS; CDR2 reads YFSETQ. The V and J ends lost 4 bases and 4 bases respectively, with 15 bases between them. The CDR3 totals 15 residues. The DNA of the CDR3 is TGCGCCAGCAGCCCGAATGGGGGGGGAAATCAGCCCCAGCATTTT. Its protein product is CASSPNGGGNQPQHF.

The rearrangement joins TRBV13 to TRBJ1-5; 9 nucleotides align to TRBD1. Germline CDR1 PRHDT, CDR2 FYEKMQ (reference sequence). J gave up 4 bases and V 2 bases, and 6 bases lay outside the gene matches. The CDR3 extends over 16 amino acids. CDR3 residues: CASSLSSGTGNQPQHF. CDR3 coding DNA: TGTGCCAGCAGCTTATCTTCCGGGACAGGGAATCAGCCCCAGCATTTT. Complete variable domain (other parts from reference TRBV13 and TRBJ1-5): AAGVIQSPRHLIKEKRETATLKCYPIPRHDTVYWYQQGPGQDPQFLISFYEKMQSDKGSIPDRFSAQQFSDYHSELNMSSLELGDSALYFCASSLSSGTGNQPQHFGDGTRLSIL.

CDR3 DNA: TGCAGTGCCAGTGCGATCGGGATAACAAATCAGCCCCAGCATTTT. It translates to CSASAIGITNQPQHF. The V gene is TRBV20-1, the J gene TRBJ1-5, with unresolved D. Between the trimmed V and J ends, which lost 6 bases and 4 bases, there was a span of 19 bases. Germline-derived CDR1 and CDR2 are DFQATT and SNEGSKA (reference sequence). The CDR3 has 15 residues.

This clone occurred a few times. The chain joins TRBV11-2 to TRBJ1-2; D gene uncertain. Germline lookup yields CDR1 SGHAT and CDR2 FQNNGV. CDR3 length equals 16 residues. Between the trimmed V and J ends, which lost 5 bases and 3 bases, there was a span of 19 bases. In nucleotides, the CDR3 is TGTGCCAGCAGCCTCGGTTTGCGATCCGGAGACTATGGCTACACCTTC. Amino acids: CASSLGLRSGDYGYTF.

This clone is a singleton in its sample. This sequence joins TRBV6-6 and TRBJ2-5, with 8 positions matching TRBD2. V was pared by 5 bases and J by 2 bases, with 4 bases of the junction left unmatched. Germline CDR1 reads MNHNY; CDR2 reads SVGAGI (reference sequence). The length of the CDR3 is 14 residues. DNA of the CDR3: TGTGCCAGCAGTCTCGGGAGGGGGCAAGAGACCCAGTACTTC. This translates into CASSLGRGQETQYF.

DNA for the CDR3: TGTGCCAGCTCACCATCGGGTACTGAAAAACTGTTTTTT. As protein: CASSPSGTEKLFF. The chain couples TRBV18 to TRBJ1-4, with unresolved D. Trimming left V 2 bases short and J 7 bases short, with 8 bases between. Germline lookup yields CDR1 KGHSH and CDR2 LQKENI. The CDR3 covers 13 residues.

This clone occurred once. This chain links TRBV4-1 with TRBJ1-2; D possibly corresponds to TRBD1 (5 bases). V was shortened by 1 base and J by 0 bases, with 9 bases between the two germline ends. Per the germline V gene, CDR1 is MGHRA and CDR2 is YSYEKL. The CDR3 runs to 15 residues. CDR3 nucleotides: TGCGCCAGCAGCCAAGGACAGCTCCCTAACTATGGCTACACCTTC. It codes for CASSQGQLPNYGYTF.

The chain combines TRBV19 with TRBJ1-4; 7 bases line up with TRBD1. CDR1 and CDR2 (germline): LNHDA, SQIVND (reference sequence). The length of the CDR3 is 15 residues. V dropped 6 bases and J dropped 0; count of bases not matched to a gene: 4. Written as DNA, the CDR3 is TGTGCCAGTAGGTCAGGGGGACCAACTAATGAAAAACTGTTTTTT. Residues: CASRSGGPTNEKLFF.

J is TRBJ1-1 and V is TRBV5-1; 8 bases map to TRBD1. CDR3 length: 15 amino acids. CDR1 and CDR2 (germline): SGHRS, YFSETQ. V lost 1 base and J lost 3; bases outside the gene matches: 5. CDR3 in DNA: TGCGCCAGCAGCTTGCGGACAGGGAGGGACACTGAAGCTTTCTTT. Translated, it gives CASSLRTGRDTEAFF.

V is TRBV15 and J is TRBJ1-4; D is undetermined. CDR1 is LNHNV, CDR2 YYDKDF, per germline (reference sequence). The V end lost 0 bases, the J end lost 5 bases, and 10 bases lay between the germline ends. This CDR3 has 15 amino acids. CDR3: CATSRDWGNNEKLFF. In DNA form, the CDR3 reads TGTGCCACCAGCAGAGATTGGGGAAACAATGAAAAACTGTTTTTT.

This chain links TRBV5-1 with TRBJ2-5, with D possibly matching TRBD1 (6 bases). The CDR3 has 13 amino acids. The germline gives CDR1 SGHRS, CDR2 YFSETQ. V gave up 4 bases and J gave up 0 bases, with 7 bases separating them. The CDR3 loop is CASSRDNQETQYF. The CDR3 nucleotides are TGCGCCAGCAGCAGGGACAACCAAGAGACCCAGTACTTC.

The chain has TRBV7-9 and TRBJ2-1; D tentatively reads TRBD1 or TRBD2 (5 bases each). Deletions cut 5 bases from V and 1 base from J, with 9 bases between. Per germline, CDR1 SEHNR and CDR2 FQNEAQ (reference sequence). The CDR3 covers 14 residues. CDR3 DNA sequence: TGTGCCAGCAGCCGGGACGGATCCTACAATGAGCAGTTCTTC. Encoded protein: CASSRDGSYNEQFF. The full variable domain, in which reference TRBV7-9 and TRBJ2-1 provide the parts outside the CDR3, is DTGVSQNPRHKITKRGQNVTFRCDPISEHNRLYWYRQTLGQGPEFLTYFQNEAQLEKSRLLSDRFSAERPKGSFSTLEIQRTEQGDSAMYLCASSRDGSYNEQFFGPGTRLTVL.

This chain joins TRBV3-1 (or the pseudogene TRBV3-2) and TRBJ2-5; no definite D call. Looked up from germline, CDR1 is LGHDT and CDR2 is YNNKEL (reference sequence). The CDR3 length is 12 residues. V lost 6 bases and J lost 7, with 12 bases in between. The DNA of the CDR3 is TGTGCCAGCAGGTTTATCGGTGGGACCCAGTACTTC. Translating it yields CASRFIGGTQYF.

V and J are TRBV27 and TRBJ2-3, with TRBD2 matching over 7 bases. The junction had 14 bases not matched to a gene; V was cut back by 5 bases and J by 6 bases. The length of the CDR3 is 16 residues. The germline V gene has CDR1 MNHEY and CDR2 SMNVEV (reference sequence). The CDR3 region has the DNA TGTGCCAGCAGTCCTACCTTTACCTACGGGAGGGATACGCAGTATTTT. Protein: CASSPTFTYGRDTQYF.

The V and J genes are TRBV9 and TRBJ2-3; D gene ambiguous. V dropped 0 bases and J dropped 4 bases, with 6 bases sitting between them. Germline loops: CDR1 SGDLS, CDR2 YYNGEE. CDR3 length: 13 residues. This CDR3 is CASSVAPADTQYF. The CDR3 DNA sequence: TGTGCCAGCAGCGTAGCTCCGGCAGATACGCAGTATTTT. The full variable domain, in which reference TRBV9 and TRBJ2-3 provide the parts outside the CDR3, is DSGVTQTPKHLITATGQRVTLRCSPRSGDLSVYWYQQSLDQGLQFLIQYYNGEERAKGNILERFSAQQFPDLHSELNLSSLELGDSALYFCASSVAPADTQYFGPGTRLTVL.

V usage is TRBV24-1 and J usage is TRBJ2-7; 7 bases are shared with TRBD1. This CDR3 has 12 residues. Germline V gene lookup returns CDR1 KGHDR and CDR2 SFDVKD. V gave up 11 bases and J gave up 5 bases; unmatched junction bases: 8. This chain's CDR3 is CAIGQVQDEQYV. The CDR3 bases are TGTGCCATAGGACAGGTCCAGGACGAGCAGTACGTC.

The J gene is TRBJ1-4, the V gene TRBV6-6; D gene uncertain. V lost 2 bases to trimming and J lost 3 bases, with 10 bases between them. CDR1 and CDR2 from the germline V gene are MNHNY and SVGAGI (reference sequence). This CDR3 is built from 15 residues. This chain's CDR3 is CASSYGTASNEKLFF. CDR3 DNA sequence: TGTGCCAGCAGTTACGGTACAGCTTCTAATGAAAAACTGTTTTTT.

This chain's CDR3 is CSVLGTATNEKLFF. The DNA for the CDR3 is TGCAGCGTTCTCGGCACTGCAACTAATGAAAAACTGTTTTTT. This chain uses TRBV29-1 with TRBJ1-4; D not resolved. Per germline, CDR1 SQVTM and CDR2 ANQGSEA. This CDR3 contains 14 residues. V lost 5 bases to trimming and J lost 0 bases, with 10 bases between them.

The V call is TRBV10-2, the J call TRBJ2-5, with 7 bases matching TRBD2. Looked up from germline, CDR1 is WSHSY and CDR2 is SAAADI. With V trimmed by 6 bases and J by 2 bases, 6 bases remained unmatched. CDR3 length: 14 amino acids. Written as DNA, the CDR3 is TGCGCCAGCAGGGGGGGAGGGTCGCAAGAGACCCAGTACTTC. Its protein product is CASRGGGSQETQYF.

In this sample, this clone turned up once. This chain joins TRBV3-1 (or the pseudogene TRBV3-2) and TRBJ2-2; D not certain. Deletions cut 7 bases from V and 5 bases from J, with 14 bases between. There are 14 residues in the CDR3. Looked up from germline, CDR1 is LGHDT and CDR2 is YNNKEL (reference sequence). CDR3 sequence reads: CASTSMMFTGELFF. Here the CDR3 DNA reads TGTGCCAGCACCTCTATGATGTTTACCGGGGAGCTGTTTTTT.

The chain is built from TRBV5-1 and TRBJ2-1; the D gene is possibly TRBD2 (6 bases). This CDR3 comprises 17 residues. V was shortened by 1 base and J by 2 bases, with 16 bases between the two germline ends. Germline CDR1 is SGHRS and CDR2 is YFSETQ. CDR3 in DNA: TGCGCCAGCAGCTTGTCGGGCGGAGGGTCAACCTACAATGAGCAGTTCTTC. It translates to CASSLSGGGSTYNEQFF.

This clone came up once. The genes are TRBV25-1 and TRBJ2-7; no clear D. From germline, CDR1 is MGHDK and CDR2 SYGVNS. This CDR3 comprises 12 residues. V lost 5 bases, J lost 0 bases, and 5 bases lay in between. The CDR3, as DNA: TGTGCCAGCAGTTCTCTCTCCTACGAGCAGTACGTC. This sequence encodes CASSSLSYEQYV.